The T cell receptor (beta chain) described here comes from a study of blood T cell repertoires in COVID-19. Looking at the study overall: The origin of the acute and convalescent COVID-19 samples was the United States, Italy and Spain. From T cells, B-cell-depleted T cells, or PBMCs came the material, which was cDNA or gDNA.

Original data processing: Amplified reference gene primers provided the basis for estimating nucleated cell counts. The method was immunoSEQ multiplex PCR; TCRdb's version includes in-frame clones alone and lacks a portion of them. V and J calls and clone size are as listed in that table; D and trimming were resolved from the DNA. The sample shows under 60,000 clones, 80% to 90% of them seen only once. The CDR3 is 19 amino acids. Trimming cost V 2 bases and J 6 bases; bases outside gene matches: 15. Germline V lookup: CDR1 SEHNR, CDR2 FQNEAQ (reference sequence). The sequenced sample consisted of peripheral blood. The chain employs TRBV7-9 and TRBJ2-2, with TRBD1 matching 10 bases. The receptor was isolated from a man in his forties or fifties with acute or convalescent COVID-19. The CDR3 spells CASSLSNKGTGALAGELFF. CDR3 nucleotides: TGTGCCAGCAGCTTATCTAATAAAGGGACAGGGGCCCTCGCCGGGGAGCTGTTTTTT. Using reference TRBV7-9 and TRBJ2-2 for the parts outside the CDR3, the full variable domain is DTGVSQNPRHKITKRGQNVTFRCDPISEHNRLYWYRQTLGQGPEFLTYFQNEAQLEKSRLLSDRFSAERPKGSFSTLEIQRTEQGDSAMYLCASSLSNKGTGALAGELFFGEGSRLTVL.